The 4 T cell receptor beta chains in this list originate from one sample, sequenced in a study of spatial heterogeneity in lung cancer. MiXCR was run by TCRdb on the 5' RACE reads, yielding one entry per CDR3 protein. There are 35,000 to 50,000 distinct CDR3 sequences in the sample; approximately 22% occur only once, and about 7.7% lies in the top ten. Noted time point: blood at routine non-recurrence follow-up after resection. The source was PBMCs, collected at follow-up. The receptors here all came from a female donor with early-stage non-small cell lung cancer.

This clonotype was observed at least ten times. The chain couples TRBV9 to TRBJ1-2; tentatively, D is TRBD1 (6 bases). The CDR3 consists of 15 residues. Per germline, CDR1 SGDLS and CDR2 YYNGEE. V dropped 4 bases and J dropped 4 bases, with 17 bases sitting between them. CDR3 residues: CASSKRQVPIYGYTF. The CDR3 coding sequence is TGTGCCAGCAGCAAGAGACAGGTCCCCATCTATGGCTACACCTTC.

The gene calls are TRBV7-9 and TRBJ2-3; 9 bases fit TRBD2. Trimming cost V 6 bases and J 1 base; bases outside gene matches: 5. The CDR3 has 15 residues. In germline, CDR1 is SEHNR, CDR2 FQNEAQ (reference sequence). The CDR3 sequence: CASREREDGTDTQYF. The CDR3 DNA reads TGTGCCAGCAGAGAGCGGGAGGATGGCACAGATACGCAGTATTTT.

This chain links TRBV29-1 with TRBJ2-5; TRBD2 aligns across 8 bases. CDR1 is SQVTM, CDR2 ANQGSEA, per germline. After removal of 7 bases from V and 5 bases from J, the junction contained 12 bases not matched to a gene. The CDR3 has 14 residues. CDR3 nucleotides: TGCAGCGCCTCTACGGGAGGGGCCGAGGAGACCCAGTACTTC. Amino acid sequence: CSASTGGAEETQYF.

The V and J genes are TRBV29-1 and TRBJ2-1; a weak D match, TRBD2 (6 bases). V was pared by 4 bases and J by 7 bases, with 23 bases between. CDR3 length: 16 amino acids. Germline loops: CDR1 SQVTM, CDR2 ANQGSEA. The CDR3 nucleotides are TGCAGCGTTGTCCTTGTTCGCGGGATTTTGGGAAATGAGCAGTTCTTC. The encoded protein is CSVVLVRGILGNEQFF.